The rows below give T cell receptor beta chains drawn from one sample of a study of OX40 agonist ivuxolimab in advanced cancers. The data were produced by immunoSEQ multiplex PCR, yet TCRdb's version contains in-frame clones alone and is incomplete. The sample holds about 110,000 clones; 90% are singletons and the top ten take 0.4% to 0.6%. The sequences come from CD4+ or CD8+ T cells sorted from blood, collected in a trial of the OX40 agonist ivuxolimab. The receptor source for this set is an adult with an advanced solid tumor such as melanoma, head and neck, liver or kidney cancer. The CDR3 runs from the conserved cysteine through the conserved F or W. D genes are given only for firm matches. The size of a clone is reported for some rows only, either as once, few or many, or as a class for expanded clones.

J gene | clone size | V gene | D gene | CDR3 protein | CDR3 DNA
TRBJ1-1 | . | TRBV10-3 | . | CAITLGENTEAFF | TGTGCCATCACTCTGGGGGAGAACACTGAAGCTTTCTTT
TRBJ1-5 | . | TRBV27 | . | CASSLGGYVGGQPQHF | TGTGCCAGCAGTTTAGGGGGTTATGTAGGTGGACAGCCCCAGCATTTT
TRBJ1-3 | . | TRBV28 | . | CASSGGDKSSGNTIYF | TGTGCCAGCAGTGGGGGGGACAAAAGCTCTGGAAACACCATATATTTT
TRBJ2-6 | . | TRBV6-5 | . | CASQTTGANVLTF | TGTGCATCCCAAACGACTGGGGCCAACGTCCTGACTTTC
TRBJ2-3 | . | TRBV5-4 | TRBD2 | CASSLAVAGVDTDTQYF | TGTGCCAGCAGCTTGGCCGTAGCGGGGGTCGACACAGATACGCAGTATTTT
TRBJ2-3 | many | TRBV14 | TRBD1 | CASSRHSGTATDTQYF | TGTGCCAGCAGCCGCCATTCCGGGACAGCCACAGATACGCAGTATTTT
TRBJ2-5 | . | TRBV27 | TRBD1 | CASSLGTGGETQYF | TGTGCCAGCAGTTTAGGGACAGGGGGAGAGACCCAGTACTTC
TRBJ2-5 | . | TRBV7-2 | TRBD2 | CASSPGTRVETQYF | TGTGCCAGCAGCCCCGGGACTAGAGTCGAGACCCAGTACTTC
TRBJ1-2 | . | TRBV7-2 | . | CASSLGATGAVGYTF | TGTGCCAGCAGCTTAGGGGCGACAGGCGCGGTGGGCTACACCTTC
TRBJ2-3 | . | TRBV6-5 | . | CASSYSGADTQYF | TGTGCCAGCAGTTACTCCGGAGCAGATACGCAGTATTTT
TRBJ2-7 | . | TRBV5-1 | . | CASSLQGSASNEQYF | TGCGCCAGCAGCTTGCAGGGGTCGGCTTCAAACGAGCAGTACTTC
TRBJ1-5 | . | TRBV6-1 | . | CASTYTRGGNQPQHF | TGTGCCAGCACCTACACCAGGGGAGGCAATCAGCCCCAGCATTTT
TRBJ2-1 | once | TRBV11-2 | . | CASSGATNEQFF | TGTGCCAGCAGCGGTGCCACGAATGAGCAGTTCTTC
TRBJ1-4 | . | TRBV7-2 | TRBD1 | CASSLESGQYNEKLFF | TGTGCCAGCAGCTTAGAGTCGGGACAGTATAATGAAAAACTGTTTTTT
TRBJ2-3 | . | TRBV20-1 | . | CRPEDTDTQYF | TGCAGACCGGAGGACACAGATACGCAGTATTTT
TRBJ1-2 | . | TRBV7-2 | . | CASSFPGYGYTF | TGTGCCAGCAGCTTTCCGGGGTATGGCTACACCTTC
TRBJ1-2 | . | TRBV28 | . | CASRPTDSSGLRYGYTF | TGTGCCAGCAGGCCGACCGACAGTTCGGGGCTCCGATATGGCTACACCTTC
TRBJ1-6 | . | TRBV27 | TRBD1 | CASRTGASSYNSPLHF | TGTGCCAGCAGGACAGGGGCAAGCTCCTATAATTCACCCCTCCACTTT
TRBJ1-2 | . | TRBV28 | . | CASSLFDYGYTF | TGTGCCAGCAGTTTATTCGACTATGGCTACACCTTC
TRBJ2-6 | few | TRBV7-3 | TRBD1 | CASSQGIPTTGLVSGANVLTF | TGTGCCAGCAGCCAAGGGATCCCAACGACAGGGCTAGTCTCTGGGGCCAACGTCCTGACTTTC
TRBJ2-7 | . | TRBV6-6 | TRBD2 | CASSYTGGANEQYF | TGTGCCAGCAGTTACACCGGGGGGGCGAATGAGCAGTACTTC
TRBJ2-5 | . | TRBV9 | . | CASSPEPQGPETQYF | TGTGCCAGCAGCCCTGAGCCACAGGGCCCAGAGACCCAGTACTTC
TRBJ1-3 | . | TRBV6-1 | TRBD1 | CASTRGQGANTIYF | TGTGCTAGCACGAGGGGACAGGGGGCGAACACCATATATTTT
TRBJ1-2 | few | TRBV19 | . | CAISGGLYGYTF | TGTGCCATCTCGGGGGGCTTATATGGCTACACCTTC
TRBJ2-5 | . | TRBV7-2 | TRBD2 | CASSQYGLAETQYF | TGTGCCAGCAGCCAATACGGACTAGCTGAGACCCAGTACTTC
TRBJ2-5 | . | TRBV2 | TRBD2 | CASKLAGVVETQYF | TGTGCCAGCAAGCTAGCGGGGGTAGTTGAGACCCAGTACTTC
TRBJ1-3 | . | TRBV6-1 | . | CASSAGTPGPGNTIYF | TGTGCCAGCAGTGCGGGGACCCCGGGCCCTGGAAACACCATATATTTT
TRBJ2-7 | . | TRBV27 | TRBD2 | CASSFGGITSGVFYEQYF | TGTGCCAGCAGTTTCGGGGGGATAACCTCGGGTGTCTTTTACGAGCAGTACTTC
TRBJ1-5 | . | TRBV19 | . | CASSSRGRGPQHF | TGTGCCAGTAGTTCCAGGGGTCGGGGGCCCCAGCATTTT
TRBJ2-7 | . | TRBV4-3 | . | CASSQRGSDLFYEQYF | TGCGCCAGCAGCCAAAGGGGGTCGGATCTCTTCTACGAGCAGTACTTC
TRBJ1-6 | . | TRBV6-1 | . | CASRDGNSPLHF | TGTGCCAGTAGGGATGGTAATTCACCCCTCCACTTT
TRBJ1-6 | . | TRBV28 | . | CASSLGTVDNSPLHF | TGTGCCAGCAGTTTAGGGACGGTAGATAATTCACCCCTCCACTTT
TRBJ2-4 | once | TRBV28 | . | CASSFRTTDAKNIQYF | TGTGCCAGCAGTTTCCGGACCACTGACGCCAAAAACATTCAGTACTTC
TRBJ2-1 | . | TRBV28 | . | CASSQSAVAGANEQFF | TGTGCCAGCAGTCAGAGCGCGGTCGCGGGGGCCAATGAGCAGTTCTTC
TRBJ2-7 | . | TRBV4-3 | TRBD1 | CASSRLMGQGIYEQYF | TGCGCCAGCAGTCGACTGATGGGACAGGGGATCTACGAGCAGTACTTC
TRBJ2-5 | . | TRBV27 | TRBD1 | CASSPLTGAETQYF | TGTGCCAGCAGTCCCTTGACAGGGGCTGAGACCCAGTACTTC
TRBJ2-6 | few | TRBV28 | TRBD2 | CASTPWGGGVSGANVLTF | TGTGCCAGCACCCCTTGGGGCGGGGGGGTATCTGGGGCCAACGTCCTGACTTTC
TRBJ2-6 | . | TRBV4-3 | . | CASSQAEGLVSRANVLTF | TGCGCCAGCAGCCAAGCTGAGGGGCTGGTCTCCCGGGCCAACGTCCTGACTTTC
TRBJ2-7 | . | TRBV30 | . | CAWNAASVGEQYF | TGTGCCTGGAACGCCGCTTCCGTGGGAGAGCAGTACTTC
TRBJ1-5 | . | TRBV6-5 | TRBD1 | CASSRTGINQPQHF | TGTGCCAGCTCTCGGACAGGGATCAATCAGCCCCAGCATTTT
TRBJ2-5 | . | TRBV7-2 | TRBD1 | CASSLGTGGRETQYF | TGTGCCAGCAGCTTAGGGACAGGGGGAAGAGAGACCCAGTACTTC
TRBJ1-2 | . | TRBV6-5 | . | CASRQGLRDYGYTF | TGTGCCAGCAGACAGGGTCTGAGGGACTATGGCTACACCTTC
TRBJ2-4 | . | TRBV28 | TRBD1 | CATLDRGKNIQYF | TGTGCCACCCTGGACAGGGGCAAAAACATTCAGTACTTC